Listed below are T cell receptor beta chains from one sample, sequenced in a study of technical replicates of blood from a handful of donors. Profiled with immunoSEQ multiplex PCR; TCRdb holds only in-frame clones, not every one. Of some 75,000 clones listed, about 97% are singletons. Sequences were obtained from T cells isolated from PBMCs. All receptors come from a human donor in good health. Each CDR3 is given with its conserved first and last residue. The D gene is left open where the match is weak. Where a row states a size, it is once, few, many or the class of an expanded clone; other rows omit it.

D gene	clone size	V gene	J gene	CDR3 protein	CDR3 DNA
.	.	TRBV25-1	TRBJ2-1	CASSELEREQFF	TGTGCCAGCAGTGAACTGGAGCGTGAGCAGTTCTTC
.	.	TRBV5-1	TRBJ2-3	CASSRSGDLRADTQYF	TGCGCCAGCAGTCGGTCAGGGGATCTACGGGCAGATACGCAGTATTTT
.	.	TRBV30	TRBJ1-1	CAGTALVMNTEAFF	TGTGCGGGGACTGCACTTGTCATGAACACTGAAGCTTTCTTT
TRBD2	.	TRBV13	TRBJ2-5	CASSLLAVQETQYF	TGTGCCAGCAGCTTACTAGCGGTACAAGAGACCCAGTACTTC
TRBD1	.	TRBV27	TRBJ2-7	CASSSRPRDRILYEQYF	TGTGCCAGCAGTTCCCGGCCCCGGGACAGGATCCTCTACGAGCAGTACTTC
TRBD1	.	TRBV28	TRBJ2-2	CASRSPGTGVTGELFF	TGTGCCAGCAGATCTCCCGGGACAGGGGTAACCGGGGAGCTGTTTTTT
TRBD2	.	TRBV6-5	TRBJ2-1	CASSYGLAGREQFF	TGTGCCAGCAGTTACGGGCTAGCGGGTAGGGAGCAGTTCTTC
.	.	TRBV9	TRBJ1-4	CASRLDEKLFF	TGTGCCAGCCGTCTAGATGAAAAACTGTTTTTT
.	.	TRBV7-2	TRBJ2-5	CASSLSLRAGRMEETQYF	TGTGCCAGCAGCTTAAGTTTACGGGCAGGGAGGATGGAAGAGACCCAGTACTTC
.	.	TRBV5-1	TRBJ1-2	CASRPQKQGSYGYTF	TGCGCCAGCAGACCCCAGAAACAGGGATCCTATGGCTACACCTTC
.	.	TRBV6-6	TRBJ1-3	CASSSRVGARGNTIYF	TGTGCCAGCAGTTCCAGAGTGGGGGCTAGGGGAAACACCATATATTTT
.	.	TRBV11-3	TRBJ2-7	CASSKRQTYEQYF	TGTGCCAGCAGCAAAAGACAGACCTACGAGCAGTACTTC
.	.	TRBV27	TRBJ1-2	CAAKTADYGYTF	TGTGCGGCTAAGACAGCTGACTATGGCTACACCTTC
.	once	TRBV7-3	TRBJ1-1	CASSGQGGTEAFF	TGTGCCAGCAGTGGCCAGGGTGGTACTGAAGCTTTCTTT
TRBD2	.	TRBV5-6	TRBJ2-1	CASSLSTSGNSYNEQFF	TGTGCCAGCAGCCTGTCCACTAGCGGGAACTCCTACAATGAGCAGTTCTTC
TRBD1	.	TRBV6-5	TRBJ1-1	CASSYSNTGATEAFF	TGTGCCAGCAGTTACTCTAATACAGGGGCCACTGAAGCTTTCTTT